The T cell receptor (beta chain) described here comes from a study of molecular identifiers for immune sequencing clone quantification. Overall study context: Replicates split RNA from around 20,000 or 99,000 naive CD8 cells five ways, and the researchers sequenced four portions. Study-level findings and limits: Jurkat TCR RNA spiked in from one cell reportedly remained identifiable amid over 850,000 naive cells.

Previously described methods and listed TCR primers were used for bulk TCR libraries. TCRdb called the PCR reads again in MiXCR, with one record for every CDR3 protein. This table has some 320,000 distinct CDR3 sequences, around 21% appearing once. V was shortened by 4 bases and J by 11 bases, with 20 bases between the two germline ends. The CDR3 is made up of 14 amino acids. Germline V gene sequence: CDR1 WSHSY, CDR2 SAAADI. Naive CD8 T cells were FACS-sorted by CD8+CD4-CCR7+CD45RA+ markers. The table lists this clonotype with a few counts. The antigen is unknown. The sequencing input was naive CD8+ T cells from blood, with Jurkat cell RNA spiked in. Sample subset: FACS-sorted CD8+CD4-CCR7+CD45RA+ naive T cells. The sequence derives from a human donor in good health. Some libraries in this study had Jurkat cell RNA spiked in. The V and J genes are TRBV10-2 and TRBJ1-1, with unresolved D. This chain's CDR3 is CASSVGVAIREAFF. The DNA of the CDR3 is TGCGCCAGCAGTGTTGGGGTTGCCATTAGAGAGGCTTTCTTT.